This TCR beta chain originates from a study of blood T cell repertoires in COVID-19. In the study overall: Sites across the United States, Italy and Spain contributed samples from acute and convalescent COVID-19. Sources were T cells, B-cell-depleted T cells, or PBMCs; the material itself was cDNA or gDNA.

Authors' methods: By means of reference gene primer amplification, nucleated cell counts were estimated. Only in-frame clones appear in the TCRdb table, and some are missing; sequencing was by immunoSEQ multiplex PCR. Clone size and V and J calls were adopted from that table, with D and trimming inferred from the DNA. This table has some 170,000 clones, approximately 90% appearing once. This TCR came from a woman aged 70-85 years with COVID-19, enrolled during active disease. The sequenced sample was peripheral blood.

CDR3: CASSPEIGGYGYTF. The CDR3 DNA is TGTGCCAGTAGTCCAGAAATAGGGGGCTATGGCTACACCTTC. The chain employs TRBV19 and TRBJ1-2, with a weak D call TRBD1 (6 bases). The V gene lost 5 bases and the J gene lost 4 bases, with 14 bases spanning the gap. The germline V gene encodes CDR1 LNHDA and CDR2 SQIVND (reference sequence). This CDR3 is built from 14 residues.